Included here is one T cell receptor (beta chain) sequence, with context. This specimen belongs to a study of T cell changes during pregnancy in multiple sclerosis. Some clones are missing from TCRdb's copy, which holds only in-frame ones; the method was immunoSEQ multiplex PCR. The table records some 19,000 clones, over 70% of them present only once. Germline loops: CDR1 SNHLY, CDR2 FYNNEI. V shed 6 bases and J 6 bases; nucleotides not matched to a gene: 8. The CDR3 sequence is 15 residues long. This specimen consisted of CD8+ T cells from peripheral blood mononuclear cells, obtained after pregnancy. This clonotype was obtained from a female donor in good health, enrolled as a control in a pregnancy study. V is TRBV2 and J is TRBJ1-5, with 10 bases aligning to TRBD1. DNA for the CDR3: TGTGCCAGCAGGCCCGGGACAGGGGTCGGTCAGCCCCAGCATTTT. Protein: CASRPGTGVGQPQHF.